Each of the 2 T cell receptor beta chains below was sequenced from the same sample in a study of T cells in localized non-small cell lung cancer (TCRdb year 2020). Libraries were made using the immunoSEQ multiplex PCR assay. Sourced from immuneACCESS, this table was stored by TCRdb with only in-frame sequences that have V and J called. A share of the clones is absent; for the studies checked, an unresolved V gene accounts for under half, and the remainder has no known explanation. In all, the sample holds about 40,000 clones, and approximately 86% of those were seen once. Together, the top ten hold 5.5% to 6.5% of the sample. Sample: peripheral blood, taken before any cancer treatment. These receptors came from a man aged 40 to 70 with stage I lung adenocarcinoma.

The gene calls are TRBV6-1 and TRBJ2-7; maybe TRBD1 (5 bases). Germline V gives CDR1 MNHNS, CDR2 SASEGT. Trimming left V 1 base short and J 5 bases short, with 12 bases between. The CDR3 totals 14 residues. DNA of the CDR3: TGTGCCAGCAGTGAAGATAGGGGATTGGACGAGCAGTACTTC. Its translation: CASSEDRGLDEQYF.

The rearrangement uses TRBV29-1 and TRBJ1-2, with TRBD1 matching over 9 bases. Losses at the gene ends were 4 bases for V and 4 bases for J; bases not matched to a gene: 7. The germline gives CDR1 SQVTM, CDR2 ANQGSEA. The CDR3 is 14 residues long. CDR3 DNA sequence: TGCAGCGTTGGGACAGGGGTCGCATCCTATGGCTACACCTTC. It is translated as CSVGTGVASYGYTF.